This TCR beta chain appears in the sequencing data of a study of Ad26.COV2.S vaccination and SARS-CoV-2 variants. Across the whole study: Participant was drawn from the COV1001 Ad26.COV2.S trial arm. Intramuscular Ad26.COV2.S at 5x10^10 or 1x10^11 viral particles. Broader study findings: Vaccine and placebo recipients had comparable breadth of non-spike TCRs.

This clone was counted a single time. Its specificity is not known. Generated by immunoSEQ multiplex PCR, the TCRdb table keeps only in-frame clones and is missing some. The sample yields about 500,000 clones, around 89% seen once. V gave up 3 bases and J gave up 6 bases; unmatched junction bases: 15. The CDR3 is 17 residues long. From germline, CDR1 is SGHTA and CDR2 FQGNSA. Specified treatment: roughly 20 received Ad26.COV2.S at low or high dose, single or two shots; about 5 received placebo; per-sample allocation not given. After the first vaccine or placebo injection, samples were drawn on day 63. Vaccination used an Ad26 vector expressing Wuhan-strain SARS-CoV-2 spike.

Sequences were derived from peripheral blood, sampled in a trial of Ad26.COV2.S vaccine versus placebo. The receptor was derived from a person aged 18-60 years who received the Ad26.COV2.S COVID-19 vaccine or a placebo. This rearrangement joins TRBV7-2 to TRBJ2-3, with 7 bases lining up with TRBD1. Here the CDR3 DNA reads TGTGCCAGCAGCTTTAAAACCGGGACAGCGTCGATGGATACGCAGTATTTT. Translation gives CASSFKTGTASMDTQYF.